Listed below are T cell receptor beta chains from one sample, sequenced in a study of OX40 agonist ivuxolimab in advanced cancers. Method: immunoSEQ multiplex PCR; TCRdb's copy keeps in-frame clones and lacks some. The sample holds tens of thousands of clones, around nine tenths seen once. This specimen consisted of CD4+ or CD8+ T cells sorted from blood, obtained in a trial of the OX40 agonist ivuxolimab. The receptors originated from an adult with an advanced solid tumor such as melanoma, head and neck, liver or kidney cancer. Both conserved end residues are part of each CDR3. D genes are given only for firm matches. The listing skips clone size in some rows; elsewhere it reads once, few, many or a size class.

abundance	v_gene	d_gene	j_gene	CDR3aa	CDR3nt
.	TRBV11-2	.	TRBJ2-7	CASSLGAGGQYF	TGTGCCAGCAGCTTGGGGGCTGGCGGGCAGTACTTC
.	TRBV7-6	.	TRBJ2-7	CASSWNRETEQYF	TGTGCCAGCAGCTGGAACAGGGAAACCGAGCAGTACTTC
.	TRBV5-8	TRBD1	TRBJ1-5	CASRRTGLSNQPQHF	TGTGCCAGCAGACGGACAGGGTTGAGCAATCAGCCCCAGCATTTT
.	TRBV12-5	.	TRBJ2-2	CASGIDYTGELFF	TGTGCTAGTGGTATAGACTACACCGGGGAGCTGTTTTTT
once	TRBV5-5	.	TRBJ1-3	CASSVEIPGTIYF	TGTGCCAGCAGCGTAGAGATCCCTGGCACCATATATTTT
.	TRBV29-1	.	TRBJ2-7	CSVMQGLLSYEQYF	TGCAGCGTTATGCAGGGTCTACTATCCTACGAGCAGTACTTC
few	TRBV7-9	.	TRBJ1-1	CASSILTDMSSEAFF	TGTGCCAGCTCGATCTTGACCGACATGTCCTCCGAAGCTTTCTTT
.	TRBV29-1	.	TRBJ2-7	CSVDSVGPTYEQYF	TGCAGCGTCGACAGTGTGGGACCCACCTACGAGCAGTACTTC
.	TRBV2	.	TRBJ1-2	CASRLDRTNYGYTF	TGTGCCAGCAGACTGGACAGAACTAACTATGGCTACACCTTC
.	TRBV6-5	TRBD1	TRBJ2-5	CASSSWTGRETQYF	TGTGCCAGCAGTTCCTGGACAGGGCGTGAGACCCAGTACTTC
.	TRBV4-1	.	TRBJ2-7	CASSQVHGEEQYF	TGCGCCAGCAGCCAAGTTCACGGGGAGGAGCAGTACTTC
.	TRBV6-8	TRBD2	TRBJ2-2	CASPTWTSGNVPYANTGKLFF	TGTGCCAGCCCCACCTGGACTAGCGGGAACGTTCCGTACGCGAACACCGGGAAGCTGTTTTTT
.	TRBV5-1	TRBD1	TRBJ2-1	CASSLSGTARGFF	TGCGCCAGCAGCTTGTCCGGGACAGCCAGGGGCTTCTTC
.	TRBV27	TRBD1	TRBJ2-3	CASSLRQGWSTDTQYF	TGTGCCAGCAGTCTACGACAGGGGTGGAGCACAGATACGCAGTATTTT
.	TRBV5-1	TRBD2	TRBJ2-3	CASRTSGSTDTQYF	TGCGCCAGCAGGACTAGCGGGAGCACAGATACGCAGTATTTT
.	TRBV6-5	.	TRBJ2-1	CASSRPGLPENEQFF	TGTGCCAGCAGTCGTCCCGGGTTGCCGGAAAATGAGCAGTTCTTC
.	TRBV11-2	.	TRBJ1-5	CASSGGLNQPQHF	TGTGCCAGCAGCGGAGGTTTGAATCAGCCCCAGCATTTT
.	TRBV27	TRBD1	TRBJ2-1	CASSLRTGAGGNEQFF	TGTGCCAGCAGCCTCAGGACAGGTGCTGGCGGCAATGAGCAGTTCTTC
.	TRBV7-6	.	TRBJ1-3	CASSLSRGRIGNTIYF	TGTGCCAGCAGCTTAAGCCGGGGGCGAATCGGAAACACCATATATTTT
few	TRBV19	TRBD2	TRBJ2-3	CASSPGLAGGSTQYF	TGTGCCAGTAGTCCCGGACTAGCGGGAGGGAGTACGCAGTATTTT
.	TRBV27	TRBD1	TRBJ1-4	CASSSRDRTTNEKLFF	TGTGCCAGCAGTTCCCGGGACAGAACAACTAATGAAAAACTGTTTTTT
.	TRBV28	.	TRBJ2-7	CASSFSPSYEQYF	TGTGCCAGCAGTTTCAGTCCCTCCTACGAGCAGTACTTC
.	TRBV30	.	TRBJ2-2	CARQGPGTGELFF	TGTGCCCGCCAGGGGCCTGGGACCGGGGAGCTGTTTTTT
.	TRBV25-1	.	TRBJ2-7	CASSVTGSYEQYF	TGTGCCAGCAGTGTCACGGGTTCCTACGAGCAGTACTTC
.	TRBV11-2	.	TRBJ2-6	CASSPRTALSGANVLTF	TGTGCCAGCAGCCCCCGGACGGCGCTCTCTGGGGCCAACGTCCTGACTTTC
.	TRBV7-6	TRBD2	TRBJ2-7	CASSTGTSGSYEQYF	TGTGCCAGCAGCACCGGGACTAGCGGCTCCTACGAGCAGTACTTC
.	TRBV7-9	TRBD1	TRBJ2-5	CASSLATGGQETQYF	TGTGCCAGCAGCTTAGCGACAGGGGGCCAAGAGACCCAGTACTTC
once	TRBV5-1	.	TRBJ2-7	CASSFYGTGTYEQYF	TGCGCCAGCAGCTTCTATGGGACTGGGACCTACGAGCAGTACTTC